This T cell receptor (beta chain) was profiled in a study of blood T cell repertoires in COVID-19. In the study overall: The United States, Italy and Spain provided the acute and convalescent COVID-19 samples. PBMCs, B-cell-depleted T cells, or T cells provided the cDNA or gDNA that made up the material.

As originally analysed: Researchers report that nucleated cell counts were estimated from reference gene primer amplification. Libraries were prepared by immunoSEQ multiplex PCR; TCRdb keeps only in-frame clonotypes and omits some of them. V and J calls plus clone size are reproduced from that table; the DNA served to infer D and trimming. The table records fewer than 130,000 clones, over 75% of them present only once. V was pared by 6 bases and J by 7 bases, with 19 bases between. In germline, CDR1 is MNHEY, CDR2 SVGAGI. The CDR3 contains 15 residues. This sequence joins TRBV6-5 and TRBJ1-5; possibly TRBD1 for D (6 bases). This TCR was sampled from a woman of 80 years or more with acute or convalescent COVID-19. The sequenced sample was peripheral blood. CDR3 coding DNA: TGTGCCAGCAGAATCGATACAGGGAGAGGGCAGCCCCAGCATTTT. Translated: CASRIDTGRGQPQHF.